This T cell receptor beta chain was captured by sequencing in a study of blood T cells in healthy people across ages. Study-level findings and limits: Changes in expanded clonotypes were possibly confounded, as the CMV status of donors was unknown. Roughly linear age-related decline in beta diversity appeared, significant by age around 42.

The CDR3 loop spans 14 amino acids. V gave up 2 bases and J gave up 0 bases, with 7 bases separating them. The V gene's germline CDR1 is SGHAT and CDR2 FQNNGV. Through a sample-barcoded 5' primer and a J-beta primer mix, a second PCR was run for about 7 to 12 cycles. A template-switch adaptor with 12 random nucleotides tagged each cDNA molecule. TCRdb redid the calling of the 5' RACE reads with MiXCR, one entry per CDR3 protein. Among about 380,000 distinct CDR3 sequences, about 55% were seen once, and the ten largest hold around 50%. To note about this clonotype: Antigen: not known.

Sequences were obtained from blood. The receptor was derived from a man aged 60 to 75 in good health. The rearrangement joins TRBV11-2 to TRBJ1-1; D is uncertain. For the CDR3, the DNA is TGTGCCAGCAGCTTAAAAGGTATGAACACTGAAGCTTTCTTT. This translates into CASSLKGMNTEAFF.